This entry is about one T cell receptor (beta chain). V lost 1 base and J 9 bases, leaving 7 bases between the germline ends. This CDR3 region has 13 residues. The germline gives CDR1 SGHTA, CDR2 FQGTGA. This sample was taken from a study of patients and donors after allogeneic stem cell transplantation. TCRdb independently ran MiXCR on the RT-PCR reads; one entry per CDR3 protein. Of around 240,000 distinct CDR3 sequences in the sample, 14% were seen once. This TCR came from a human donor who was either an allogeneic HSCT recipient or a stem cell or donor lymphocyte infusion donor (not recorded which). It is not recorded whose cells these are; they may come from a transplant donor. Sequenced: blood, either unsorted or a sorted T cell fraction (not recorded which). V usage is TRBV7-3 and J usage is TRBJ1-6; no clear D. CDR3 coding DNA: TGTGCCAGCAGCTTAATGTCTGGTTCACCCCTCCACTTT. Translated, it gives CASSLMSGSPLHF.